The source of this T cell receptor (beta chain) is a study of T cell changes during pregnancy in multiple sclerosis. Assay: immunoSEQ multiplex PCR; the TCRdb copy retains only in-frame clones and omits some. The table shows some 43,000 clones, with roughly 87% occurring only once. The CDR3 extends over 14 amino acids. V was pared by 3 bases and J by 7 bases, with 15 bases between. Germline V gene data show CDR1 as GTSNPN and CDR2 as SVGIG (reference sequence). The gene calls are TRBV30 and TRBJ1-4, with D perhaps matching TRBD1 (6 bases). This receptor was taken from a female donor with multiple sclerosis, enrolled in a pregnancy study. The sample here was CD8+ T cells from peripheral blood mononuclear cells, taken in the first trimester of pregnancy. The CDR3 sequence is CAWRNRATSEKLFF. As DNA, the CDR3 is TGTGCCTGGAGAAACAGGGCTACCTCTGAAAAACTGTTTTTT.